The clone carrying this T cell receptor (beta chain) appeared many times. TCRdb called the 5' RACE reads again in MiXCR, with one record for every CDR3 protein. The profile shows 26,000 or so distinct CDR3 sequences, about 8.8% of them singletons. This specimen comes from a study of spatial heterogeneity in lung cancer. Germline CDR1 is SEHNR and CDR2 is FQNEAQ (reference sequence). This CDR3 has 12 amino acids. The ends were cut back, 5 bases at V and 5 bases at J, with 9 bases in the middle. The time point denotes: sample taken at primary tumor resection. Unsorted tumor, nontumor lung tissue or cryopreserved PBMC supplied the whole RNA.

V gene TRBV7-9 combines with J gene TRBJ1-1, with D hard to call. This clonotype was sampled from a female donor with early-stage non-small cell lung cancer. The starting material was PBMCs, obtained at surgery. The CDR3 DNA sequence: TGTGCCAGCAGCCCGGACTTAACTGAAGCTTTCTTT. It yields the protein CASSPDLTEAFF.